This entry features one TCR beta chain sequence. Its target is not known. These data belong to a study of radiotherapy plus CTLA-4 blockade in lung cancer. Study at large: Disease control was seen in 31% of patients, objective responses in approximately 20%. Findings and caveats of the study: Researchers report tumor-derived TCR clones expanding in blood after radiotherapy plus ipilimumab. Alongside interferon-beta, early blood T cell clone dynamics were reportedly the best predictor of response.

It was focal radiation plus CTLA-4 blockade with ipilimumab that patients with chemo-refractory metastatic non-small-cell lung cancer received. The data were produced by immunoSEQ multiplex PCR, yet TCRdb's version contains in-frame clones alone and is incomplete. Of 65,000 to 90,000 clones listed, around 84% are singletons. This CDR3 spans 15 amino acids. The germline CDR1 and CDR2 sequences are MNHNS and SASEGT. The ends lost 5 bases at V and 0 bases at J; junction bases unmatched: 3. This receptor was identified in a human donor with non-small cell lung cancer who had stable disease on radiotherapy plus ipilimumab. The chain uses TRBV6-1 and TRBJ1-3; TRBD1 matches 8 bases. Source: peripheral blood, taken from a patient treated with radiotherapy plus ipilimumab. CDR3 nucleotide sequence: TGTGCCAGCAGTTCTACAGGGGGCTCTGGAAACACCATATATTTT. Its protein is CASSSTGGSGNTIYF.